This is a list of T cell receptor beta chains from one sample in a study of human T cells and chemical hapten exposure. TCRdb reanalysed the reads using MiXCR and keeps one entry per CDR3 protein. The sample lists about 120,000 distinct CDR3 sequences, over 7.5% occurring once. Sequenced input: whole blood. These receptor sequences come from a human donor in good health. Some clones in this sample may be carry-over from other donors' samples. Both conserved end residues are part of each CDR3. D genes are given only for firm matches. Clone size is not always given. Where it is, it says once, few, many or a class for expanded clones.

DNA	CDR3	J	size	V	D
TGTGCCAGCAGAGGGGACAGTCAGCCCCAGCATTTT	CASRGDSQPQHF	TRBJ1-5	NA	TRBV12-3/TRBV12-4	TRBD1
TGTGCCATCAGGACGACAGGGACTGAAGCTTTCTTT	CAIRTTGTEAFF	TRBJ1-1	many	TRBV10-3	TRBD1
TGCGCCAGCAGCCAAGCCAGGGGTGTAAATTCACCCCTCCACTTT	CASSQARGVNSPLHF	TRBJ1-6	few	TRBV4-3	NA
TGCGCCAGCAGCCACTACAGGGGGGATAACACCGGGGAGCTGTTTTTT	CASSHYRGDNTGELFF	TRBJ2-2	NA	TRBV4-1	TRBD1
TGCAGTGCCCACGGCGCAGAGAACACTGAAGCTTTCTTT	CSAHGAENTEAFF	TRBJ1-1	many	TRBV20-1	NA
TGTGCCAGCACCTCCCCGGGACAGGGAGGTGAGCAGTTCTTC	CASTSPGQGGEQFF	TRBJ2-1	NA	TRBV6-1	TRBD1
TGCGCCAGCACGGGGGACAGCACGAACACCGGGGAGCTGTTTTTT	CASTGDSTNTGELFF	TRBJ2-2	few	TRBV5-1	NA
TGCAGTGCTAGAGAGGGAGGTGTTCAGCCCCAGCATTTT	CSAREGGVQPQHF	TRBJ1-5	many	TRBV20-1	NA
TGCGCCAGCAGCCAAGACCCTGACAGGGGGCAAGAGACCCAGTACTTC	CASSQDPDRGQETQYF	TRBJ2-5	NA	TRBV4-1	TRBD1
TGTGCCAGCAGTTGGGGACTCCTAAATGAGCAGTTCTTC	CASSWGLLNEQFF	TRBJ2-1	few	TRBV6-2/TRBV6-3	NA
TGTGCCTGGAACCCGACCTCATCGAACACTGAAGCTTTCTTT	CAWNPTSSNTEAFF	TRBJ1-1	many	TRBV30	NA
TGTGCCAGCAGATCGACAGGGAACACTGAAGCTTTCTTT	CASRSTGNTEAFF	TRBJ1-1	many	TRBV5-6	NA
TGTGCCAGCAGTTACGGACTAGCGGGAAGCACAGATACGCAGTATTTT	CASSYGLAGSTDTQYF	TRBJ2-3	few	TRBV6-5	TRBD2
TGCGCCAGCAGCTTGGAAGGGATAACAGATACGCAGTATTTT	CASSLEGITDTQYF	TRBJ2-3	NA	TRBV5-1	NA
TGCAGTGTCATGAGGGGGACAGGGGTGTCTGGAAACACCATATATTTT	CSVMRGTGVSGNTIYF	TRBJ1-3	many	TRBV20-1	TRBD1
TGTGCCAGCAGTTACTCGCCTACAGGGTACTATGGCTACACCTTC	CASSYSPTGYYGYTF	TRBJ1-2	many	TRBV6-6	NA
TGTGCCAGCAGTTTAGGGACAGTAAATGAAAAACTGTTTTTT	CASSLGTVNEKLFF	TRBJ1-4	few	TRBV12-3/TRBV12-4	NA
TGTGCCAGCAGTGATCGGGACAGGGGCTCTGAAGCTTTCTTT	CASSDRDRGSEAFF	TRBJ1-1	many	TRBV6-1	TRBD1
TGTGCCACCAGTGCTACGGGACTAGCTTTCAGTGAGCAGTTCTTC	CATSATGLAFSEQFF	TRBJ2-1	few	TRBV24-1	TRBD2
TGTGCCAGCAGCCCCCAACCCCCGGGACACGCTCTCTCCTACGAGCAGTACTTC	CASSPQPPGHALSYEQYF	TRBJ2-7	NA	TRBV11-2	NA
TGTGCCAGCAGCTTAGCGTTGGGAAAACTGTTTTTT	CASSLALGKLFF	TRBJ1-4	many	TRBV7-9	NA
TGTGCCAGCAGCCTAGAGAATCTAGTTGAAGCTTTCTTT	CASSLENLVEAFF	TRBJ1-1	many	TRBV7-9	NA
TGCAGTGCTAGAGGGGCTAGCGGGGGGTCCTACAATGAGCAGTTCTTC	CSARGASGGSYNEQFF	TRBJ2-1	NA	TRBV20-1	TRBD2
TGTGCCAGCAGCGTCGGTGGGCTAGCGGGGACCGACGAGCAGTACTTC	CASSVGGLAGTDEQYF	TRBJ2-7	many	TRBV7-2	TRBD2
TGTGCCAGCAGTCCTCGTCGACTAGCGGGAAACACCGGGGAGCTGTTTTTT	CASSPRRLAGNTGELFF	TRBJ2-2	NA	TRBV6-6	TRBD2
TGTGCCAGCAGTAAGACAAACACCGGGGAGCTGTTTTTT	CASSKTNTGELFF	TRBJ2-2	few	TRBV25-1	NA
TGTGCCAGTAGTATCATGGGGCAAAGCCAAGAGACCCAGTACTTC	CASSIMGQSQETQYF	TRBJ2-5	NA	TRBV19	NA
TGCGCCAGCTCTAATGCTAGCGGGAGAATGGGTGAGCAGTTCTTC	CASSNASGRMGEQFF	TRBJ2-1	few	TRBV5-1	TRBD2
TGTGCCACCAGCGTCACAGGGGCAATGCGCGAGGAGCAGTTCTTC	CATSVTGAMREEQFF	TRBJ2-1	few	TRBV24-1	TRBD1
TGTGCCAGCAGTTACTCCCCTAGCACAGATACGCAGTATTTT	CASSYSPSTDTQYF	TRBJ2-3	NA	TRBV6-5	NA
TGCGCCAGCAGCCAAGGTCAACTACGGGATACGCAGTATTTT	CASSQGQLRDTQYF	TRBJ2-3	few	TRBV4-3	NA
TGTGCCAGCAGACCTGACCAGGGGGCGTACGGAAACACCATATATTTT	CASRPDQGAYGNTIYF	TRBJ1-3	many	TRBV6-5	TRBD1
TGTGTCAGCAGCTTAGAGGAGACCACCTACAATGAGCAGTTCTTC	CVSSLEETTYNEQFF	TRBJ2-1	few	TRBV7-6	NA
TGTGCCAGTAGTATAGATGTGCGACAAGCGGGCGATCAGCCCCAGCATTTT	CASSIDVRQAGDQPQHF	TRBJ1-5	NA	TRBV19	NA
TGCAGCGTTGAAGAGGGAGCTGAAGCTTTCTTT	CSVEEGAEAFF	TRBJ1-1	many	TRBV29-1	NA
TGTGCCAGCAGCCTTGACGGGACTAGCGGGGGAATTACTTACAATGAGCAGTTCTTC	CASSLDGTSGGITYNEQFF	TRBJ2-1	NA	TRBV11-1	TRBD2
TGTGCCAGCAGTTACTACCGGGGGTTCCGCCAAGAGACCCAGTACTTC	CASSYYRGFRQETQYF	TRBJ2-5	many	TRBV6-2/TRBV6-3	NA
TGTGCCAGCAGTTACTCGACGAATGCCAACCTATATGGCTACACCTTC	CASSYSTNANLYGYTF	TRBJ1-2	few	TRBV6-5	NA
TGTGCCAGCAGCTCGACAGGGGACTACATTCAGTACTTC	CASSSTGDYIQYF	TRBJ2-4	NA	TRBV7-9	TRBD1
TGTGCCACCAGTGATGGGACTCTCCAGTTCTTC	CATSDGTLQFF	TRBJ2-1	NA	TRBV24-1	NA
TGCAGTGCTCTGATAGCAGGGGGTGGCTACACCTTC	CSALIAGGGYTF	TRBJ1-2	many	TRBV20-1	TRBD1
TGTGCCAGCAGCCTCCGACAGGTGCCTTCCTACGAGCAGTACTTC	CASSLRQVPSYEQYF	TRBJ2-7	many	TRBV11-3	NA
TGTGCCAGCGGGGGACCTCCCGGCTACACCTTC	CASGGPPGYTF	TRBJ1-2	few	TRBV27	NA
TGCGCCAGCAGCCAAGAAGGGACAGGTGGAACAGGGTTTTACGAGCAGTACTTC	CASSQEGTGGTGFYEQYF	TRBJ2-7	few	TRBV4-1	TRBD1
TGTGCCAGCAGTTACCACGGTAAAACAGGGCCTCTGGACGAGCAGTACTTC	CASSYHGKTGPLDEQYF	TRBJ2-7	NA	TRBV6-5	NA
TGCAGTGCGGCAGGGGATGAGGCCTACGAGCAGTACTTC	CSAAGDEAYEQYF	TRBJ2-7	NA	TRBV20-1	NA
TGTGCCAGCAGTTTTGGACAGGCGAGCTCCTACGAGCAGTACTTC	CASSFGQASSYEQYF	TRBJ2-7	many	TRBV27	TRBD1
TGTGCCAGCAGTGAACAGGGGGCGAATCAGCCCCAGCATTTT	CASSEQGANQPQHF	TRBJ1-5	NA	TRBV2	TRBD1
TGTGCCAGCTCACCAGGGAGCGAGACCCAGTACTTC	CASSPGSETQYF	TRBJ2-5	NA	TRBV18	NA
TGTGCCAGCAGCCACATGGGACGGACCTACGAGCAGTACTTC	CASSHMGRTYEQYF	TRBJ2-7	many	TRBV3-1	NA
TGTGCCAGCAGCCCAAGTTCCGGGACAGGGCTTTACGAGCAGTACTTC	CASSPSSGTGLYEQYF	TRBJ2-7	many	TRBV4-2	TRBD1
TGTGCCAGCAGCTTAGTGGGAGACCTGAACACTGAAGCTTTCTTT	CASSLVGDLNTEAFF	TRBJ1-1	NA	TRBV11-2	NA